The 27 T cell receptor beta chains below were found in one sample sequenced in a study of PD-1 blockade in classical Hodgkin lymphoma. No patient escaped relapse after autologous stem cell transplantation, and brentuximab vedotin exposure varied. Here immunoSEQ multiplex PCR was the method, and the copy in TCRdb shows in-frame clones only, minus some. The sample contains approximately 46,000 clones, around 66% of which appear only once. Sequencing used peripheral blood mononuclear cells (PBMCs), obtained at baseline. These receptors originate from a human donor with classical Hodgkin lymphoma.

The CDR3: CASSPTPGLLETQYF. The CDR3 bases are TGTGCCAGCAGCCCCACCCCGGGTCTCCTTGAGACCCAGTACTTC. V and J are TRBV7-7 and TRBJ2-5; no reliable D call. The germline CDR1 and CDR2 sequences are SSHAT and FNYEAQ (reference sequence). V shed 5 bases and J shed 5 bases, with 18 bases lying between them. There are 15 residues in the CDR3.

The V and J genes are TRBV7-6 and TRBJ2-3, with D maybe TRBD2 (5 bases). The CDR3 is 13 amino acids. V was shortened by 2 bases and J by 6 bases, with 9 bases between the two germline ends. The V gene's germline CDR1 is SGHVS and CDR2 FNYEAQ. The CDR3, as DNA: TGTGCCAGCAGCTTAATGCTAGCTGATACGCAGTATTTT. Translating gives CASSLMLADTQYF.

The rearrangement joins TRBV6-5 to TRBJ1-4; TRBD1 is a possible D gene (6 bases). This CDR3 has 15 residues. Germline assignment: CDR1 MNHEY and CDR2 SVGAGI. Trimming cost V 5 bases and J 2 bases, with 12 bases left between them. CDR3 nucleotide sequence: TGTGCCAGCAGTCGGGACATGGCGACTAATGAAAAACTGTTTTTT. It specifies CASSRDMATNEKLFF.

This chain connects TRBV28 to TRBJ1-1; D unclear. The CDR3 is made up of 13 amino acids. V lost 8 bases and J lost 6, with 16 bases in between. The germline V gene encodes CDR1 MDHEN and CDR2 SYDVKM. CDR3: CASGYRAPSEAFF. CDR3 DNA sequence: TGTGCCAGCGGTTACCGGGCCCCTTCTGAAGCTTTCTTT.

This clone appeared once. The chain combines TRBV7-9 with TRBJ1-3, with 8 bases that match TRBD1. From germline, CDR1 is SEHNR and CDR2 FQNEAQ (reference sequence). This CDR3 has 14 amino acids. V lost 4 bases, J lost 8 bases, and 7 bases stayed unmatched. The CDR3 spells CASSSTDRGDTIYF. The CDR3 DNA follows: TGTGCCAGCAGCTCCACCGACAGGGGCGACACCATATATTTT.

V is TRBV28 and J is TRBJ1-1, with D possibly being TRBD1 (5 bases). This CDR3 comprises 15 residues. Per the germline V gene, CDR1 is MDHEN and CDR2 is SYDVKM. V was trimmed by 1 base and J by 2 bases, leaving 11 bases between them. CDR3 sequence (DNA): TGTGCCAGCAGTTTATCGTCAAGGGGAAACACTGAAGCTTTCTTT. Translation: CASSLSSRGNTEAFF.

The chain joins TRBV5-1 to TRBJ2-3; D ambiguous. CDR1 SGHRS and CDR2 YFSETQ come from the germline V gene. This CDR3 is 17 amino acids long. The V gene lost 5 bases and the J gene lost 2 bases, with 21 bases spanning the gap. For the CDR3, the DNA is TGCGCCAGCAGTTCAGTCCCCGGGCCGATACTCACAGATACGCAGTATTTT. This codes for CASSSVPGPILTDTQYF.

The genes are TRBV6-1 and TRBJ2-2; 7 bases are a match to TRBD1. This CDR3 comprises 13 residues. Germline trimming cut 7 bases from V and 5 bases from J; bases unmatched to any gene: 4. CDR1 MNHNS and CDR2 SASEGT come from the germline V gene. The CDR3 DNA is TGTGCCAGCACGGAACAGGGGACCGGGGAGCTGTTTTTT. It is translated as CASTEQGTGELFF.

Comments on this clone: The junction differs from germline at one of its ends, possibly a read error. This chain links TRBV2 with TRBJ1-5, with TRBD1 as a possible D gene (6 bases). The CDR3 spans 14 residues. CDR1 and CDR2 from the germline V gene are SNHLY and FYNNEI. Written as DNA, the CDR3 is TGTGCCAGCAGGGAAGGGGGGAGCAATCAGCCCCAGCATTTT. It translates to CASREGGSNQPQHF.

In this sample, this clone turned up once. V and J are TRBV6-5 and TRBJ1-5, with unresolved D. Germline CDR1 and CDR2: MNHEY and SVGAGI. The CDR3 spans 13 residues. Trimming pared 1 base from V and 5 bases from J, leaving 6 bases between. In DNA, the CDR3 is TGTGCCAGCAGTTACTTAGAGGATCAGCCCCAGCATTTT. Translating it yields CASSYLEDQPQHF.

This clone came up a few times. The rearrangement links TRBV7-9 to TRBJ1-6, with no clear D. The CDR3 extends over 13 amino acids. The V end was cut by 1 base, the J end by 7 bases, with 5 bases between. CDR1 and CDR2 (germline): SEHNR, FQNEAQ (reference sequence). The CDR3: CASSLVGNSPLHF. The CDR3 DNA follows: TGTGCCAGCAGCTTAGTGGGGAATTCACCCCTCCACTTT.

V is TRBV27 and J is TRBJ1-2, with D perhaps matching TRBD1 (5 bases). The V gene lost 4 bases and the J gene lost 4 bases, with 10 bases spanning the gap. Looked up from germline, CDR1 is MNHEY and CDR2 is SMNVEV (reference sequence). The CDR3 contains 13 residues. The CDR3 reads CASSSQGVYGYTF. The CDR3 bases are TGTGCCAGCAGTTCCCAGGGAGTCTATGGCTACACCTTC.

This chain links TRBV5-1 with TRBJ2-3; tentative D call: TRBD2 (6 bases). With 0 bases removed from V and 5 bases from J, the gap between germline ends came to 19 bases. Germline CDR1 reads SGHRS; CDR2 reads YFSETQ. The CDR3 loop spans 17 amino acids. For the CDR3, the DNA is TGCGCCAGCAGCTTGGGAGGTAGCGGAAGGGGTGGAGATACGCAGTATTTT. Protein product: CASSLGGSGRGGDTQYF. Looking up the rest from reference TRBV5-1 and TRBJ2-3 gives the full variable domain: KAGVTQTPRYLIKTRGQQVTLSCSPISGHRSVSWYQQTPGQGLQFLFEYFSETQRNKGNFPGRFSGRQFSNSRSEMNVSTLELGDSALYLCASSLGGSGRGGDTQYFGPGTRLTVL.

This chain connects TRBV2 to TRBJ2-5; D is perhaps TRBD2 (6 bases). From germline, CDR1 is SNHLY and CDR2 FYNNEI. Trimming took 4 bases from V and 2 from J, leaving 11 bases between them. The CDR3 has 14 residues. The CDR3 sequence: CASSGQGGQETQYF. The CDR3, as DNA: TGTGCCAGCAGTGGGCAGGGAGGTCAAGAGACCCAGTACTTC.

With regard to this clone: An end of the junction does not agree with germline; a read error may underlie this. The chain uses TRBV5-6 and TRBJ1-5; D remains unclear. The CDR3 covers 15 residues. Germline CDR1 SGHDT, CDR2 YYEEEE. In nucleotides, the CDR3 is TGTGCCAGCAGTTTGGGAGGGTATAGCAATCAGCCCCAGCATTTT. It translates to CASSLGGYSNQPQHF.

This sequence joins TRBV30 and TRBJ1-5; 9 bases match TRBD1. CDR1 and CDR2 (germline): GTSNPN, SVGIG (reference sequence). Losses at the gene ends were 1 base for V and 7 bases for J; bases not matched to a gene: 5. This CDR3 is built from 14 residues. CDR3 in amino acids: CAWSGTGAGQPQHF. The CDR3 DNA is TGTGCCTGGAGTGGGACAGGGGCAGGGCAGCCCCAGCATTTT.

The genes are TRBV13 and TRBJ2-3, with D unclear. V was cut by 4 bases and J by 5 bases, with 10 bases left in between. CDR1 is PRHDT, CDR2 FYEKMQ, per germline (reference sequence). The length of the CDR3 is 13 residues. CDR3 sequence reads: CASSSSFIDTQYF. The CDR3 DNA reads TGTGCCAGCAGCTCGTCCTTCATAGATACGCAGTATTTT.

The V call is TRBV19, the J call TRBJ1-2; D is uncertain. V was trimmed by 6 bases and J by 4 bases, leaving 15 bases between them. Germline lookup yields CDR1 LNHDA and CDR2 SQIVND (reference sequence). This CDR3 region has 14 residues. The CDR3 here is CASSQNPMAYGYTF. The DNA of the CDR3 is TGTGCCAGTAGCCAAAATCCCATGGCCTATGGCTACACCTTC. The full variable domain, completed using reference TRBV19 and TRBJ1-2, is DGGITQSPKYLFRKEGQNVTLSCEQNLNHDAMYWYRQDPGQGLRLIYYSQIVNDFQKGDIAEGYSVSREKKESFPLTVTSAQKNPTAFYLCASSQNPMAYGYTFGSGTRLTVV.

The J gene is TRBJ1-1, the V gene TRBV9; D gene unclear. V lost 6 bases, J lost 0 bases, and 12 bases lay in between. This CDR3 is 14 amino acids long. Germline CDR1 is SGDLS and CDR2 is YYNGEE. The CDR3 sequence: CASTRERMNTEAFF. In DNA, the CDR3 is TGTGCCAGCACCCGGGAAAGAATGAACACTGAAGCTTTCTTT.

This clone was observed a few times. The chain has TRBV5-6 and TRBJ1-2; D call uncertain. Germline V lookup: CDR1 SGHDT, CDR2 YYEEEE. The CDR3 spans 12 residues. The V end was cut by 2 bases, the J end by 5 bases, with 7 bases between. CDR3 sequence reads: CASSLRGYGYTF. The CDR3 DNA sequence: TGTGCCAGCAGCTTACGGGGATATGGCTACACCTTC.

CDR3 DNA sequence: TGTGCCAGCTCACCCTCGGTGGAGCGGAACACTGAAGCTTTCTTT. It codes for CASSPSVERNTEAFF. The genes are TRBV18 and TRBJ1-1, with D hard to call. Germline CDR1 and CDR2: KGHSH and LQKENI. V was cut by 3 bases and J by 1 base, with 12 bases left in between. This CDR3 has 15 amino acids.

The chain links TRBV19 to TRBJ1-1, with D tentatively TRBD1 (6 bases). Germline-derived CDR1 and CDR2 are LNHDA and SQIVND (reference sequence). The V gene lost 5 bases and the J gene lost 1 base, with 8 bases spanning the gap. CDR3 length: 13 amino acids. The CDR3 region is CASSVRGNTEAFF. The CDR3 DNA sequence: TGTGCCAGTAGTGTCAGGGGGAACACTGAAGCTTTCTTT.

This clone was seen once. V gene TRBV5-4 combines with J gene TRBJ1-1; D not certain. V was cut by 0 bases and J by 4 bases, with 10 bases left in between. The CDR3 totals 14 residues. Germline CDR1 SGHNT, CDR2 YYREEE (reference sequence). CDR3 in amino acids: CASSLGHGLTEAFF. DNA for the CDR3: TGTGCCAGCAGCTTGGGGCACGGCCTCACTGAAGCTTTCTTT.

The genes are TRBV11-2 and TRBJ1-3; tentatively, D is TRBD1 (6 bases). Germline values: CDR1 SGHAT, CDR2 FQNNGV. This CDR3 contains 16 residues. V was shortened by 4 bases and J by 3 bases, with 16 bases between the two germline ends. CDR3 amino acids: CASSSRDTFIGNTIYF. The CDR3 DNA sequence: TGTGCCAGCAGCTCACGGGACACCTTTATTGGAAACACCATATATTTT. The full variable domain, with the rest looked up from reference TRBV11-2 and TRBJ1-3, is EAGVAQSPRYKIIEKRQSVAFWCNPISGHATLYWYQQILGQGPKLLIQFQNNGVVDDSQLPKDRFSAERLKGVDSTLKIQPAKLEDSAVYLCASSSRDTFIGNTIYFGEGSWLTVV.

Worth noting for this clone: Sequence at one end of the junction differs from germline and may be a read error. The CDR3 protein is CASSIGQGYIQYF. The CDR3 nucleotides are TGTGCCAGTAGCATAGGACAGGGCTACATTCAGTACTTC. This chain uses TRBV19 with TRBJ2-4; 8 bases fit TRBD1. This CDR3 region has 13 residues. Looked up from germline, CDR1 is LNHDA and CDR2 is SQIVND (reference sequence).

This chain links TRBV5-1 with TRBJ1-2; tentative D call: TRBD1 (6 bases). Trimming shortened V by 4 bases and J by 5 bases, and 15 bases separated the two germline ends. CDR1 is SGHRS and CDR2 is YFSETQ in the germline V gene. The CDR3 covers 14 residues. This CDR3 reads CASSGQPSLYGYTF. The CDR3 bases are TGCGCCAGCAGCGGACAGCCCTCCCTTTATGGCTACACCTTC.

This clone occurred once. The J gene is TRBJ1-1, the V gene TRBV5-4; no firm D call. V lost 1 base to trimming and J lost 4 bases, with 14 bases between them. The CDR3 is made up of 15 amino acids. Germline CDR1 reads SGHNT; CDR2 reads YYREEE (reference sequence). CDR3 sequence (DNA): TGTGCCAGCAGCTTGTTCCCGGCCCGTAGCACTGAAGCTTTCTTT. It specifies CASSLFPARSTEAFF.